This T cell receptor (beta chain) was profiled in a study of early T cells in non-severe SARS-CoV-2 infection. Study-wide context: Sequencing input comprised bulk RNA from unsorted whole blood; chain pairing was not available. Notes on the study in general: The study's VDJdb matching favored anti-spike CD8 responses and missed private and CD4 specificities.

In its sample, this clonotype was seen a few times. Its antigen remains unknown. Unique molecular identifiers tagged individual cDNA molecules. TCRdb processed the 5' RACE reads anew with MiXCR; each CDR3 protein has one entry. This sample has some 45,000 distinct CDR3 sequences; around 10% occur once, and the top ten carry 5% to 6.5%. Trimming at V came to 1 base and at J to 7 bases, leaving 5 bases not matched to a gene. Per germline, CDR1 SGHVS and CDR2 FNYEAQ. The CDR3 has 14 residues. The source material was whole blood, sampled at baseline. The clonotype originates from an adult who was a healthcare worker with PCR-confirmed SARS-CoV-2 infection or an uninfected control (not recorded which). This sequence joins TRBV7-6 and TRBJ1-1; 8 bases map to TRBD1. The CDR3 DNA reads TGTGCCAGCAGCTTAGGTCAGGGGGCGCGTGAAGCTTTCTTT. This sequence encodes CASSLGQGAREAFF.